The source of this T cell receptor beta chain is a study of blood T cell repertoires in COVID-19. Measured with immunoSEQ multiplex PCR; TCRdb has only the in-frame clones, and not every one. The sample gives over 300,000 clones, roughly 89% of which show up once; 6.5% to 8% is in the top ten. CDR1 and CDR2 (germline): SEHNR, FQNEAQ (reference sequence). V gave up 5 bases and J gave up 0 bases, with 11 bases separating them. The CDR3 spans 15 residues. The TCR sequence derives from a man younger than 35 with active or convalescent COVID-19. This rearrangement joins TRBV7-9 to TRBJ2-1; D uncertain. Sequenced sample: peripheral blood. The CDR3 is CASSDLKSSYNEQFF. DNA of the CDR3: TGTGCCAGCAGCGATCTAAAGAGCTCCTACAATGAGCAGTTCTTC.